The T cell receptor beta chain under discussion was sequenced for a study of blood T cells in healthy people across ages. V was shortened by 5 bases and J by 4 bases, with 11 bases between the two germline ends. Germline CDR1 SGHVS, CDR2 FNYEAQ. The CDR3 sequence is 13 residues long. A J-beta primer mix and a sample-barcoded 5' primer were used in a second PCR of roughly 6 to 11 cycles. TCRdb re-derived calls from the 5' RACE reads in MiXCR, one entry per CDR3 protein. The sample has around 1,700,000 distinct CDR3 sequences, about 30% seen once. The material sequenced was blood. The sequence was obtained from a woman aged 25 to 45 in good health. The chain couples TRBV7-6 to TRBJ1-1, with unresolved D. The CDR3 spells CASSRSSGTEAFF. CDR3 nucleotides: TGTGCCAGCAGCAGATCTTCCGGCACTGAAGCTTTCTTT.